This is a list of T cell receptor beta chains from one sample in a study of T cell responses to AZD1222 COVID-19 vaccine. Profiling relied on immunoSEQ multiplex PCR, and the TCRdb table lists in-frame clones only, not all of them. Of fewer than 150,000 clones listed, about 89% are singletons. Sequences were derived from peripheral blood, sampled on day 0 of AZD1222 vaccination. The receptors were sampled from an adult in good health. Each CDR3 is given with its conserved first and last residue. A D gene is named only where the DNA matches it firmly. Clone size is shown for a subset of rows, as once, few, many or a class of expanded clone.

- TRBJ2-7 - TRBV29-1 CSVRFSWEQYF TGCAGCGTACGATTTAGCTGGGAGCAGTACTTC
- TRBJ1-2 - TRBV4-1 CASSQSLNYGYTF TGCGCCAGCAGCCAATCACTGAACTATGGCTACACCTTC
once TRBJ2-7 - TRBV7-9 CASSRANGEEQYF TGTGCCAGCAGCCGGGCGAACGGGGAGGAGCAGTACTTC
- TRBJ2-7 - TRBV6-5 CASSSQVYEQYF TGTGCCAGCAGTTCACAGGTCTACGAGCAGTACTTC
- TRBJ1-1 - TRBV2 CASHGSVNTEAFF TGTGCCAGCCACGGATCCGTAAACACTGAAGCTTTCTTT
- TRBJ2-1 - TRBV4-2 CASSQYDEQFF TGTGCCAGCAGCCAGTATGATGAGCAGTTCTTC
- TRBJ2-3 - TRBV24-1 CATSESAADTQYF TGTGCCACCAGTGAGTCAGCGGCAGATACGCAGTATTTT
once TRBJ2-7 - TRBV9 CASARDSLGGEQYF TGTGCCAGCGCCCGCGACAGTCTAGGGGGCGAGCAGTACTTC
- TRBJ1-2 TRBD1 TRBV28 CASSLGDRGHGYTF TGTGCCAGCAGTTTAGGGGACAGGGGCCACGGCTACACCTTC
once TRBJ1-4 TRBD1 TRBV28 CASSYSGTENEKLFF TGTGCCAGCAGTTACTCCGGGACAGAGAATGAAAAACTGTTTTTT
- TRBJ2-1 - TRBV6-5 CASSSWDTYNEQFF TGTGCCAGCAGTTCCTGGGACACCTACAATGAGCAGTTCTTC
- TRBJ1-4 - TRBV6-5 CASSSNVRANEKLFF TGTGCCAGCAGTTCGAACGTCAGGGCTAATGAAAAACTGTTTTTT
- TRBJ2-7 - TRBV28 CVSSLYGGPTYEQYF TGTGTCAGCAGTTTATACGGGGGTCCCACCTACGAGCAGTACTTC
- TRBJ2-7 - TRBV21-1 CASSIRGLAGARYEQYF TGTGCCAGCAGCATCCGAGGACTAGCGGGGGCCCGATACGAGCAGTACTTC
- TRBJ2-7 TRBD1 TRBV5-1 CASSLLPPPQGGREQYF TGCGCCAGCAGCTTGTTACCCCCCCCACAAGGGGGCCGCGAGCAGTACTTC
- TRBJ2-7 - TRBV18 CASSRMGDRGTTYEQYF TGTGCCAGCTCACGCATGGGGGATAGGGGGACGACCTACGAGCAGTACTTC
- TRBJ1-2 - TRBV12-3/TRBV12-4 CASSVGGTGYTF TGTGCCAGCAGTGTCGGGGGGACCGGCTACACCTTC
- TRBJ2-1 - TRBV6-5 CASTPGLYNEQFF TGTGCCAGCACCCCGGGACTCTACAATGAGCAGTTCTTC
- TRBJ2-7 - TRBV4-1 CASSQDFEGMLF TGCGCCAGCAGCCAAGATTTCGAGGGGATGTTATTC
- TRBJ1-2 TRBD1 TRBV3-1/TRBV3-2 CASSPWTGNSYGYTF TGTGCCAGCAGCCCCTGGACAGGGAACAGCTATGGCTACACCTTC
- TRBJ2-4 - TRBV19 CASSIGGGAKNIQYF TGTGCCAGTAGTATAGGTGGAGGAGCCAAAAACATTCAGTACTTC
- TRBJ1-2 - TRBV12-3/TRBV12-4 CASSSGASYGYTF TGTGCCAGCAGTTCCGGGGCCTCTTATGGCTACACCTTC
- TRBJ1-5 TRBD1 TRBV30 CAWTKQGAENQPQHF TGTGCCTGGACCAAACAGGGGGCCGAAAATCAGCCCCAGCATTTT
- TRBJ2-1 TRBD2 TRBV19 CASSPGTSGRGEQFF TGTGCCAGTAGTCCAGGGACTAGCGGGAGGGGCGAGCAGTTCTTC
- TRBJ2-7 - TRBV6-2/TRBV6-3 CASSYRAESYEQYF TGTGCCAGCAGTTACCGAGCAGAATCCTACGAGCAGTACTTC
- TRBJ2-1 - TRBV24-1 CATSDLQDGGQFF TGTGCCACCAGTGATTTGCAGGACGGGGGGCAGTTCTTC
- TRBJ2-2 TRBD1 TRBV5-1 CASSLTGGSIGGELFF TGCGCCAGCAGCTTGACAGGGGGAAGTATCGGCGGGGAGCTGTTTTTT
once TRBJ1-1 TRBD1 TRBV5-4 CASSRGDRSNTEAFF TGTGCCAGCAGCCGTGGGGACAGGTCGAACACTGAAGCTTTCTTT
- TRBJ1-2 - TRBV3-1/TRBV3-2 CASSQVGATGMGYTF TGTGCCAGCAGCCAAGTTGGGGCTACGGGTATGGGCTACACCTTC
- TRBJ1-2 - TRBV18 CASSRGHRFYGYTF TGTGCCAGCTCACGCGGACACCGTTTTTATGGCTACACCTTC
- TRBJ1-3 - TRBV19 CASSARHSNTIYF TGTGCCAGTAGTGCGCGGCACTCGAACACCATATATTTT
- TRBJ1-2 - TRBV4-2 CASSQEGALIPYGYTF TGTGCCAGCAGCCAAGAGGGCGCGCTTATTCCCTATGGCTACACCTTC
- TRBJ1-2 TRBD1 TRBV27 CASRTGTGVLNYGYTF TGTGCCAGCAGGACCGGGACAGGGGTGCTTAACTATGGCTACACCTTC
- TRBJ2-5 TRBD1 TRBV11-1 CASSLGRGGHAETQYF TGTGCCAGCAGCTTAGGAAGAGGGGGCCACGCGGAGACCCAGTACTTC
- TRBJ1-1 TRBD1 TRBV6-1 CASSGIAQGERSEAFF TGTGCCAGCAGTGGGATTGCCCAGGGGGAAAGATCTGAAGCTTTCTTT
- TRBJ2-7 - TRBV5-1 CASSLISRDSYEQYF TGCGCCAGCAGCTTGATCTCCAGGGACTCCTACGAGCAGTACTTC
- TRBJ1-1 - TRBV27 CASSLQGINTEAFF TGTGCCAGCAGTTTACAGGGAATAAACACTGAAGCTTTCTTT
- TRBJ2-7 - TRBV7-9 CASSSRATDYEQYF TGTGCCAGCAGCTCCCGGGCGACAGACTACGAGCAGTACTTC
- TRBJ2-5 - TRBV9 CASSPRWGRETQYF TGTGCCAGCAGCCCCCGTTGGGGGAGGGAGACCCAGTACTTC
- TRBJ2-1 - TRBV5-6 CASTSDLYNEQFF TGTGCCAGCACCTCGGACTTATACAATGAGCAGTTCTTC